The 27 T cell receptor beta chains given below trace back to one sample, sequenced in a study of T cells in localized non-small cell lung cancer. Some clones are missing from TCRdb's copy, which holds only in-frame ones; the method was immunoSEQ multiplex PCR. This sample has just over 20,000 clones; about 84% occur once, and the top ten carry roughly 15%. Sequencing used PBMCs, obtained before any cancer treatment. These receptors were obtained from a woman aged 35-75 years with stage II squamous cell lung carcinoma.

The chain links TRBV10-3 to TRBJ1-1, with 8 nucleotides matching TRBD1. This CDR3 contains 13 residues. Germline V CDR1 and CDR2: ENHRY, SYGVKD. Trimming took 6 bases from V and 1 from J; bases not matched to a gene: 1. CDR3 bases: TGTGCCATCAGGGACAGGGCGAACACTGAAGCTTTCTTT. Encoded protein: CAIRDRANTEAFF.

In DNA form, the CDR3 reads TGTGCCAGCAGCTTAAGGGCCATCCGGGACAATGAGCAGTTCTTC. Its translation: CASSLRAIRDNEQFF. This chain uses TRBV7-2 with TRBJ2-1; D is unclear. Germline CDR1 is SGHTA and CDR2 is FQGNSA. CDR3 length: 15 amino acids. The germline V and J ends were trimmed by 2 bases and 5 bases, with 13 bases remaining between them.

The gene calls are TRBV5-1 and TRBJ2-1; 9 bases are a match to TRBD2. Germline loops: CDR1 SGHRS, CDR2 YFSETQ. The CDR3 runs 13 residues. The trim removed 4 bases at V and 9 bases at J, leaving 5 bases unmatched. The chain's CDR3 is CASSASGVGEQFF. For the CDR3, the DNA is TGCGCCAGCAGCGCTAGCGGGGTAGGTGAGCAGTTCTTC.

This sequence joins TRBV18 and TRBJ2-1; no definite D call. Deletions cut 6 bases from V and 6 bases from J, with 15 bases between. The CDR3 covers 14 residues. Germline CDR1 reads KGHSH; CDR2 reads LQKENI. The chain's CDR3 is CASSLLQETNEQFF. The DNA for the CDR3 is TGTGCCAGCTCCCTCCTGCAGGAGACCAATGAGCAGTTCTTC.

The CDR3 DNA follows: TGCAGCGGTCTAGCGGGATCCTCCTACAATGAGCAGTTCTTC. Its translation: CSGLAGSSYNEQFF. V is TRBV29-1 and J is TRBJ2-1, with 9 positions matching TRBD2. The CDR3 extends over 14 amino acids. The germline V gene has CDR1 SQVTM and CDR2 ANQGSEA. Trimming took 7 bases from V and 0 from J; bases not matched to a gene: 4.

The rearrangement links TRBV5-1 to TRBJ2-1, with 14 bases aligning to TRBD2. CDR1 is SGHRS, CDR2 YFSETQ, per germline. Trimming took 3 bases from V and 0 from J; bases not matched to a gene: 5. This CDR3 has 18 amino acids. CDR3 DNA sequence: TGCGCCAGCAGCTATAGACTAGCGGGAGGGGCCTCCTACAATGAGCAGTTCTTC. Its protein is CASSYRLAGGASYNEQFF.

V is TRBV28 and J is TRBJ2-2; 7 bases map to TRBD1. Germline V lookup: CDR1 MDHEN, CDR2 SYDVKM. CDR3 length: 15 residues. Trimming at V came to 2 bases and at J to 5 bases, leaving 5 bases not matched to a gene. CDR3 region: CASSLPQGPTGELFF. The CDR3 bases are TGTGCCAGCAGTTTACCACAGGGGCCTACCGGGGAGCTGTTTTTT.

The rearrangement links TRBV6-5 to TRBJ2-1; D tentatively fits TRBD1 or TRBD2 (7 bases each). This CDR3 region has 15 residues. Germline assignment: CDR1 MNHEY and CDR2 SVGAGI. Trimming removed 5 bases from V and 8 bases from J, with 19 bases in between. Written as DNA, the CDR3 is TGTGCCAGCAGTCTTCAAATCCAGGGGGGGTATGAGCAGTTCTTC. Its translation: CASSLQIQGGYEQFF.

The genes are TRBV10-3 and TRBJ2-2, with unresolved D. V was cut by 2 bases and J by 6 bases, with 4 bases left in between. Germline CDR1 is ENHRY and CDR2 is SYGVKD. This CDR3 contains 12 residues. Written as DNA, the CDR3 is TGTGCCATCAGTGAGGAGGCCGGGGAGCTGTTTTTT. Protein: CAISEEAGELFF.

The V call is TRBV5-6, the J call TRBJ1-2; maybe TRBD1 (5 bases). The length of the CDR3 is 14 residues. From germline, CDR1 is SGHDT and CDR2 YYEEEE. Trimming took 4 bases from V and 1 from J, leaving 11 bases between them. In DNA form, the CDR3 reads TGTGCCAGCAGCCTGCTACAGGATAACTATGGCTACACCTTC. Its translation is CASSLLQDNYGYTF. The entire variable domain, with the rest obtained from reference TRBV5-6 and TRBJ1-2, is as follows: DAGVTQSPTHLIKTRGQQVTLRCSPKSGHDTVSWYQQALGQGPQFIFQYYEEEERQRGNFPDRFSGHQFPNYSSELNVNALLLGDSALYLCASSLLQDNYGYTFGSGTRLTVV.

The V call is TRBV5-1, the J call TRBJ1-1; maybe TRBD1 (5 bases). The germline gives CDR1 SGHRS, CDR2 YFSETQ. V lost 2 bases and J lost 4, with 9 bases in between. This CDR3 is 13 amino acids long. The CDR3 DNA sequence: TGCGCCAGCAGCTTCCTAGGGACCACTGAAGCTTTCTTT. As protein: CASSFLGTTEAFF.

This clone occurred a few times. The chain couples TRBV27 to TRBJ2-7; TRBD2 agrees at 8 bases. Germline loops: CDR1 MNHEY, CDR2 SMNVEV (reference sequence). This CDR3 region has 14 residues. The V gene end was trimmed by 4 bases and the J gene end by 2 bases; junction bases not matched to a gene: 4. The CDR3 DNA is TGTGCCAGCAGTTGGGCTAGCGGGCCCTACGAGCAGTACTTC. It yields the protein CASSWASGPYEQYF.

This chain links TRBV14 with TRBJ1-1, with 8 bases aligning to TRBD1. This CDR3 is 14 amino acids long. Per germline, CDR1 SGHDN and CDR2 FVKESK. Germline trimming cut 5 bases from V and 3 bases from J; bases unmatched to any gene: 5. The CDR3 spells CASSGRQGYTEAFF. CDR3 sequence (DNA): TGTGCCAGCAGCGGACGACAGGGGTACACTGAAGCTTTCTTT.

The chain uses TRBV7-2 and TRBJ2-7; no clear D gene. This CDR3 is 16 amino acids long. V was trimmed by 5 bases and J by 1 base, leaving 18 bases between them. Germline V gene lookup returns CDR1 SGHTA and CDR2 FQGNSA. CDR3 nucleotide sequence: TGTGCCAGCAGCCCTCACTCCTGGACGGGTTCCTACGAGCAGTACTTC. Its translation is CASSPHSWTGSYEQYF.

This chain's CDR3 is CASSPLSTNTEAFF. The CDR3, as DNA: TGTGCCAGCAGTCCCCTCTCTACGAACACTGAAGCTTTCTTT. The chain combines TRBV27 with TRBJ1-1; unclear D gene. Per the germline V gene, CDR1 is MNHEY and CDR2 is SMNVEV (reference sequence). V was cut by 5 bases and J by 1 base, with 11 bases left in between. The CDR3 extends over 14 amino acids.

The rearrangement uses TRBV28 and TRBJ2-7; D is possibly TRBD1 (5 bases). The germline V gene has CDR1 MDHEN and CDR2 SYDVKM. Trimming stripped 6 bases from V and 4 bases from J, with 10 bases between. This CDR3 comprises 12 residues. As DNA, the CDR3 is TGTGCCAGCAGCCGAAACAGGTACGAGCAGTACTTC. This sequence encodes CASSRNRYEQYF.

The rearrangement joins TRBV7-2 to TRBJ1-4, with D uncertain. The CDR3 sequence is 13 residues long. Germline CDR1 reads SGHTA; CDR2 reads FQGNSA. V lost 5 bases and J lost 8, with 12 bases in between. In DNA form, the CDR3 reads TGTGCCAGCAGCCCACAATCCGGGGAAAAACTGTTTTTT. It specifies CASSPQSGEKLFF.

The CDR3 DNA reads as TGTGCCAGCAGCGGGCGCGGGGAAGCTTTCTTT. It encodes CASSGRGEAFF. The chain links TRBV28 to TRBJ1-1; no firm D call. The V end was cut by 6 bases, the J end by 8 bases, with 10 bases between. Germline CDR1 MDHEN, CDR2 SYDVKM. The CDR3 extends over 11 amino acids.

This clone was detected only a few times. V usage is TRBV28 and J usage is TRBJ2-1; D gene uncertain. Germline lookup yields CDR1 MDHEN and CDR2 SYDVKM. Trimming cost V 5 bases and J 8 bases, with 7 bases left between them. This CDR3 contains 11 residues. The CDR3 DNA is TGTGCCAGCAGTCTTAGGGATGAGCAGTTCTTC. Protein sequence: CASSLRDEQFF.

This chain uses TRBV28 with TRBJ2-5; TRBD2 is a possible D gene (5 bases). From germline, CDR1 is MDHEN and CDR2 SYDVKM. The CDR3 is made up of 16 amino acids. With 0 bases removed from V and 1 base from J, the gap between germline ends came to 12 bases. This CDR3 reads CASSLWGSGIQETQYF. As DNA, the CDR3 is TGTGCCAGCAGTTTATGGGGCTCGGGGATCCAAGAGACCCAGTACTTC.

This clone was detected a few times. The chain carries TRBV14 and TRBJ1-1; 7 bases are shared with TRBD1. The CDR3 sequence is 13 residues long. V shed 5 bases and J 8 bases; nucleotides not matched to a gene: 8. The germline V gene encodes CDR1 SGHDN and CDR2 FVKESK. The CDR3 spells CASSFSTGEEAFF. CDR3 coding DNA: TGTGCCAGCAGCTTCAGCACAGGGGAAGAAGCTTTCTTT.

This chain uses TRBV18 with TRBJ2-5; D is possibly TRBD1 (6 bases). Germline V lookup: CDR1 KGHSH, CDR2 LQKENI. V lost 3 bases and J lost 7, with 15 bases in between. This CDR3 contains 14 residues. DNA for the CDR3: TGTGCCAGCTCACCCCCTACAGGGCTCCGGACCCAGTACTTC. Translated: CASSPPTGLRTQYF.

This chain joins TRBV11-2 and TRBJ2-1; 8 bases map to TRBD2. CDR3 length: 15 residues. Germline values: CDR1 SGHAT, CDR2 FQNNGV. The ends lost 7 bases at V and 6 bases at J; junction bases unmatched: 11. CDR3 region: CASTLEAGAPNEQFF. The CDR3 region has the DNA TGTGCCAGCACCCTAGAAGCGGGAGCCCCCAATGAGCAGTTCTTC.

V and J are TRBV6-1 and TRBJ2-1; possible D gene TRBD2, 5 bases. Trimming stripped 0 bases from V and 8 bases from J, with 14 bases between. The CDR3 has 15 amino acids. CDR1 is MNHNS, CDR2 SASEGT, per germline. CDR3 DNA: TGTGCCAGCAGTGAAGCATCTAGGGAGACGGATGAGCAGTTCTTC. The encoded protein is CASSEASRETDEQFF.

V gene TRBV2 combines with J gene TRBJ2-3; 9 bases line up with TRBD1. The germline V gene encodes CDR1 SNHLY and CDR2 FYNNEI. CDR3 length: 14 residues. The J segment lost 3 bases and the V segment lost 4 bases, leaving 2 bases of the junction unmatched. This CDR3 reads CASSVGTGTDTQYF. DNA of the CDR3: TGTGCCAGCAGTGTGGGGACAGGGACAGATACGCAGTATTTT.

This clone was seen once. The chain links TRBV4-2 to TRBJ1-4, with unresolved D. Looked up from germline, CDR1 is LGHNA and CDR2 is YNFKEQ. Between the trimmed V and J ends, which lost 4 bases and 3 bases, there was a span of 15 bases. This CDR3 is built from 16 residues. CDR3 nucleotide sequence: TGTGCCAGCAGCCGCCGCGGGAGGGATGCTAATGAAAAACTGTTTTTT. It translates to CASSRRGRDANEKLFF.

The CDR3 DNA is TGTGCCAGCAGCGTAGTTGACTCCTACAATGAGCAGTTCTTC. Translating it yields CASSVVDSYNEQFF. The chain recombines TRBV9 with TRBJ2-1; D is unclear. This CDR3 has 14 amino acids. Looked up from germline, CDR1 is SGDLS and CDR2 is YYNGEE. The V end lost 0 bases, the J end lost 0 bases, and 4 bases lay between the germline ends.